A single T cell receptor beta chain is shown here with its context. This sample is drawn from a study of cytomegalovirus exposure and HLA in healthy donors. Vbeta (60) and Jbeta (13) primers were used in the PCR. Clones were sequenced by immunoSEQ multiplex PCR, and TCRdb holds only the in-frame ones, with some missing. The data hold 95,000 to 120,000 clones, with 74% observed a single time. Germline CDR1 is MDHEN and CDR2 is SYDVKM. The CDR3 has 16 amino acids. V shed 4 bases and J shed 0 bases, with 15 bases lying between them. V gene TRBV28 combines with J gene TRBJ1-1, with D possibly matching TRBD1 (6 bases). The TCR comes from a woman aged 40 to 50 in good health and CMV-seropositive. Material: PBMCs. CDR3 amino acids: CASSSSGAAMNTEAFF. The CDR3 DNA reads TGTGCCAGCAGTTCATCAGGGGCTGCCATGAACACTGAAGCTTTCTTT. Supplemented by reference TRBV28 and TRBJ1-1, the full variable domain reads DVKVTQSSRYLVKRTGEKVFLECVQDMDHENMFWYRQDPGLGLRLIYFSYDVKMKEKGDIPEGYSVSREKKERFSLILESASTNQTSMYLCASSSSGAAMNTEAFFGQGTRLTVV.